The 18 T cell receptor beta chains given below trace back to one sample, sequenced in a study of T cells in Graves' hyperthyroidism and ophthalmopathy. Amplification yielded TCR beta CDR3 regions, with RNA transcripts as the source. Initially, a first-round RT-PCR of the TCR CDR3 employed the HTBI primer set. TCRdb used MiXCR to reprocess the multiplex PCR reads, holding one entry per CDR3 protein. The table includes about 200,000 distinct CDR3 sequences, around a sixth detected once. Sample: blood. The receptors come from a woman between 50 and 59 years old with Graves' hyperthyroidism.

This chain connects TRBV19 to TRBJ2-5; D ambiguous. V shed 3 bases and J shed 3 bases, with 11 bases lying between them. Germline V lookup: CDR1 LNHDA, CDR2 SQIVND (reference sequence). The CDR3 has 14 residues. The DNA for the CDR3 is TGTGCCAGTAGTATGTCTAGGAAAAAAGAGACCCAGTACTTC. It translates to CASSMSRKKETQYF.

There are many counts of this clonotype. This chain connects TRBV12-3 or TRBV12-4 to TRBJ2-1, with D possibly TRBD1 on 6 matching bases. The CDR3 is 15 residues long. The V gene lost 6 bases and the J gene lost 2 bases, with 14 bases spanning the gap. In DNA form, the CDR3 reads TGTGCCAGCAGAGCGCGAGGGGGAACCTACAATGAGCAGTTCTTC. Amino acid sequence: CASRARGGTYNEQFF.

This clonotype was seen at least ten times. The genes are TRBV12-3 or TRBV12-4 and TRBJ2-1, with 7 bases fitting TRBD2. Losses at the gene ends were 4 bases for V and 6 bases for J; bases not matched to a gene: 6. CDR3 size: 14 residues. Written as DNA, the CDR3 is TGTGCCAGCAGTTCGCGGGAGAAGTTCAATGAGCAGTTCTTC. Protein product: CASSSREKFNEQFF.

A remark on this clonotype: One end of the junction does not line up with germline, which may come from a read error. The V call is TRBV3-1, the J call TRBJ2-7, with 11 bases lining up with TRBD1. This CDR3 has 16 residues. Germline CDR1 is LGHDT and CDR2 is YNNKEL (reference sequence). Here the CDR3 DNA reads TGTGCCAGCGGCCAGGGGACAGGGGGAGGGGGCTTCGAGCAGTACTTC. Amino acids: CASGQGTGGGGFEQYF.

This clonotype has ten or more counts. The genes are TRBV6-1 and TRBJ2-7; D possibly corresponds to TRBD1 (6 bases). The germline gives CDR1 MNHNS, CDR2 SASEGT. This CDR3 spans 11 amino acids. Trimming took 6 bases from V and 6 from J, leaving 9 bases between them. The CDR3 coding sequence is TGTGCCAGCAGACTAGGGGGCGAGCAGTACTTC. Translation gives CASRLGGEQYF.

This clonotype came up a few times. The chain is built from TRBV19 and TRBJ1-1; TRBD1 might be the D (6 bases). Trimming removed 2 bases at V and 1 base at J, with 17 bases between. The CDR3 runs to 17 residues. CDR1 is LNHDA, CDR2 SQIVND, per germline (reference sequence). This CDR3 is CASSILRLGHQNTEAFF. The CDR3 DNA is TGTGCCAGTAGTATACTGAGACTGGGACACCAGAACACTGAAGCTTTCTTT.

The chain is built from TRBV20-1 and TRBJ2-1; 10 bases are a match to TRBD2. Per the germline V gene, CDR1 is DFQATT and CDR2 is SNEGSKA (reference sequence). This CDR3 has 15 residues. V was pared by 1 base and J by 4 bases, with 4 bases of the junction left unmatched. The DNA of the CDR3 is TGCAGTGCTAGAGTACTAGCGGGAATTTACAATGAGCAGTTCTTC. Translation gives CSARVLAGIYNEQFF.

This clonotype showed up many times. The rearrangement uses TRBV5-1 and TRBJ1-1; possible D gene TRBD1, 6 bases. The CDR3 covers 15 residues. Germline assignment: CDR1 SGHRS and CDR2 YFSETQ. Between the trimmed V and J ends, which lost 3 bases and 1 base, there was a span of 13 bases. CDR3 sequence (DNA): TGCGCCAGCAGCTGGAGCAGGGGCGGGAACACTGAAGCTTTCTTT. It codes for CASSWSRGGNTEAFF.

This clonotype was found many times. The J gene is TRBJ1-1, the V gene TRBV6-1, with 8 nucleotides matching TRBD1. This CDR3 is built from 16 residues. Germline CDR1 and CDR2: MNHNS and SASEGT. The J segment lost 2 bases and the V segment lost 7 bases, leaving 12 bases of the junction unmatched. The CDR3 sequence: CASTVGRGQGNTEAFF. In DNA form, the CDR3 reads TGTGCCAGCACGGTGGGAAGAGGACAGGGAAACACTGAAGCTTTCTTT.

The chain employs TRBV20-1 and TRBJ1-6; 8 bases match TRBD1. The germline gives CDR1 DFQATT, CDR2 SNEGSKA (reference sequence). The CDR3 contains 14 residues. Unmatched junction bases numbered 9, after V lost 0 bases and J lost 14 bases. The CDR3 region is CSARDRTGGNTLHF. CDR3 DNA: TGCAGTGCTAGAGATCGAACAGGGGGTAACACCCTCCACTTT.

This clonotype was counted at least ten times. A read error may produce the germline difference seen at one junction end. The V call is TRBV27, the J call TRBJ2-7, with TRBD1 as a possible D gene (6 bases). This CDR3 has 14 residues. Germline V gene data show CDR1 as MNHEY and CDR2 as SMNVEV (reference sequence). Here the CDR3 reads CASSLTTGSYGQYF. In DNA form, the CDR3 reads TGTGCCAGCAGTTTGACCACAGGGAGCTACGGGCAGTACTTC.

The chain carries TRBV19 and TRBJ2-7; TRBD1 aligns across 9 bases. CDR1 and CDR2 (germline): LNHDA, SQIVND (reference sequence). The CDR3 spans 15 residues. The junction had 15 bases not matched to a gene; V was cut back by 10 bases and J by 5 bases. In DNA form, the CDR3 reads TGTGCCACCTCCCGAGGGGGGACAGGGCGGAACGAGCAGTACTTC. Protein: CATSRGGTGRNEQYF.

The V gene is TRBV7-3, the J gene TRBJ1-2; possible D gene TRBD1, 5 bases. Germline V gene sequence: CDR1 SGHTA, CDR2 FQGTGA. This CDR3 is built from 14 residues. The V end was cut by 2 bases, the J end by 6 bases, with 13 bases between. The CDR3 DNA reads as TGTGCCAGCAGCTTATCTAGGGACTCGGATGGCTACACCTTC. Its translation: CASSLSRDSDGYTF.

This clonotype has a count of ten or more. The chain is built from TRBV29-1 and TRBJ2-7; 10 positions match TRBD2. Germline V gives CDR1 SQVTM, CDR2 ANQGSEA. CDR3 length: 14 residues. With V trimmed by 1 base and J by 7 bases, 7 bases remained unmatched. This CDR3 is CSVEVLAGVGEQYF. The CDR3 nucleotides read TGCAGCGTTGAAGTCCTAGCGGGAGTGGGAGAGCAGTACTTC.

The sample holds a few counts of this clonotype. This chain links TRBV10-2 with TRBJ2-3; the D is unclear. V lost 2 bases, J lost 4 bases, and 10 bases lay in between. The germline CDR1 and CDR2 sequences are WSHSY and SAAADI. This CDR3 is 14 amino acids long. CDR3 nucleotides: TGCGCCAGCAGTGAGGGAACGCGTGCAGATACGCAGTATTTT. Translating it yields CASSEGTRADTQYF.

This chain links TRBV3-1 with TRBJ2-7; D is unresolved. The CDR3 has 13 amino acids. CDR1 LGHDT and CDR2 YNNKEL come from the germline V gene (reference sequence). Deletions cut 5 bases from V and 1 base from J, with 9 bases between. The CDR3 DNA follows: TGTGCCAGCAGCTCGTCCTTTTCCTACGAGCAGTACTTC. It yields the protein CASSSSFSYEQYF.

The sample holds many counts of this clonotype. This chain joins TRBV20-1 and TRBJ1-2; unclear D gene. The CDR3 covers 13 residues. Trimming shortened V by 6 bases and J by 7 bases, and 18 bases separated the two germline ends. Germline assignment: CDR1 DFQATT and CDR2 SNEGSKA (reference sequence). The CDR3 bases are TGCAGTGCCTCCCGGCTGGTAGGGCTTGGCTACACCTTC. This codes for CSASRLVGLGYTF.

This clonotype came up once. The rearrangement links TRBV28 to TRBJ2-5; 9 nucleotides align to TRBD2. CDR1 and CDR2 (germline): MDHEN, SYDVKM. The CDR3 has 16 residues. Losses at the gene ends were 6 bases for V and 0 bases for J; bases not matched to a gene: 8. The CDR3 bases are TGTGCCAGCAGAGAGTTAACTAGCGGGCACCAAGAGACCCAGTACTTC. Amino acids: CASRELTSGHQETQYF.